This record concerns one TCR beta chain sequence. These data are taken from a study of blood T cell repertoires in COVID-19. Study context: Symptom resolution, clearance, or two negative PCRs marked donors in Cohort 3 as recovered.

The repertoire was sequenced with immunoSEQ multiplex PCR; TCRdb's copy has only in-frame clones and lacks some. The table lists some 200,000 clones, around 90% of them singletons. The CDR3 contains 14 residues. Trimming cost V 3 bases and J 2 bases, with 11 bases left between them. The germline V gene encodes CDR1 SGHTA and CDR2 FQGNSA. The chain joins TRBV7-2 to TRBJ2-7; D gene unclear. Specimen: PBMCs or T cells enriched from blood (not recorded which). The sequence came from a man in his thirties or forties in a cohort exposed to, infected with or recovered from COVID-19 (not recorded which). CDR3 residues: CASSLAQVTYEQYF. The DNA of the CDR3 is TGTGCCAGCAGCTTGGCGCAGGTTACCTACGAGCAGTACTTC. Supplemented by reference TRBV7-2 and TRBJ2-7, the full variable domain reads GAGVSQSPSNKVTEKGKDVELRCDPISGHTALYWYRQSLGQGLEFLIYFQGNSAPDKSGLPSDRFSAERTGGSVSTLTIQRTQQEDSAVYLCASSLAQVTYEQYFGPGTRLTVT.